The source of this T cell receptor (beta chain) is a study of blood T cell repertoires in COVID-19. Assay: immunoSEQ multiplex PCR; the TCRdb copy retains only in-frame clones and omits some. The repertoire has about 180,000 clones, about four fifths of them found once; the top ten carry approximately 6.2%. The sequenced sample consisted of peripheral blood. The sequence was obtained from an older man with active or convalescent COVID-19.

The CDR3 region is CASSLTGGNYGYTF. DNA for the CDR3: TGTGCCAGCAGTTTAACAGGGGGGAACTATGGCTACACCTTC. The chain uses TRBV27 and TRBJ1-2; 8 positions agree with TRBD1. The CDR3 contains 14 residues. The germline gives CDR1 MNHEY, CDR2 SMNVEV (reference sequence). V lost 2 bases, J lost 2 bases, and 1 base stayed unmatched.